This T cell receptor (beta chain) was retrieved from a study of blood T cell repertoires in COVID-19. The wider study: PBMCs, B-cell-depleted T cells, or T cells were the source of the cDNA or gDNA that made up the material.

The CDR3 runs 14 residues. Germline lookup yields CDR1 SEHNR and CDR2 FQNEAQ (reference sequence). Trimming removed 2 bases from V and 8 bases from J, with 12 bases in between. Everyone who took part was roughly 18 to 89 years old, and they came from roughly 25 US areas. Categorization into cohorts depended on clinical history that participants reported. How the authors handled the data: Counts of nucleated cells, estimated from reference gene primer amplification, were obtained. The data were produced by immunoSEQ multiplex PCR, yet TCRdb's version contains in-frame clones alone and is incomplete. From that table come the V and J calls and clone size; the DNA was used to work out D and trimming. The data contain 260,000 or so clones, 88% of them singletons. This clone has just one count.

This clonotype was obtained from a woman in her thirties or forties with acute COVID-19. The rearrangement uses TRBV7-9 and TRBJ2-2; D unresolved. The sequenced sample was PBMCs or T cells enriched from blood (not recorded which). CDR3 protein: CASSLTRSSGELFF. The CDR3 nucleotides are TGTGCCAGCAGCTTAACCAGATCCTCAGGGGAGCTGTTTTTT.